A selection of T cell receptor beta chains follows, all from one sample in a study of cytomegalovirus exposure and HLA in healthy donors. Method: immunoSEQ multiplex PCR; TCRdb's copy keeps in-frame clones and lacks some. The table lists roughly 180,000 clones, 84% of them singletons. Sequencing used PBMCs. The receptors stem from a man aged 25-45 years in good health and CMV-seronegative. The CDR3 runs from the conserved cysteine through the conserved F or W. The D gene is left open where the match is weak. Not all rows give a size; the values are once, few, many and, for expanded clones, a class.

D gene: .; V gene: TRBV11-3; clone size: .; J gene: TRBJ2-7; CDR3 DNA: TGTGCCAGCAGCTTAGCGGAGGGCGACCCTCCCTACGAGCAGTACTTC; CDR3 protein: CASSLAEGDPPYEQYF
D gene: .; V gene: TRBV6-4; clone size: .; J gene: TRBJ2-2; CDR3 DNA: TGTGCCAGTTGGACAGTTTTTATCGGGGAGCTGTTTTTT; CDR3 protein: CASWTVFIGELFF
D gene: TRBD1; V gene: TRBV6-5; clone size: .; J gene: TRBJ1-2; CDR3 DNA: TGTGCCAGCAGGACCTCCGGACAGGGGGGAGGCTACACCTTC; CDR3 protein: CASRTSGQGGGYTF
D gene: .; V gene: TRBV7-9; clone size: .; J gene: TRBJ2-1; CDR3 DNA: TGTGCCAGCAGCTTAGGGGGGGACTGGGGGGAGCAGTTCTTC; CDR3 protein: CASSLGGDWGEQFF
D gene: .; V gene: TRBV19; clone size: .; J gene: TRBJ2-6; CDR3 DNA: TGTGCCAGTGTACAGTTCTCTGGGGCCAACGTCCTGACTTTC; CDR3 protein: CASVQFSGANVLTF
D gene: TRBD1; V gene: TRBV25-1; clone size: .; J gene: TRBJ1-2; CDR3 DNA: TGTGCCAGCGGGACAGGGGGTTTGGAAAAGGGCTACACCTTC; CDR3 protein: CASGTGGLEKGYTF
D gene: .; V gene: TRBV7-9; clone size: .; J gene: TRBJ1-1; CDR3 DNA: TGTGCCAGCAGCTTAGCTATGGGGGCGGACACTGAAGCTTTCTTT; CDR3 protein: CASSLAMGADTEAFF
D gene: TRBD1; V gene: TRBV7-8; clone size: once; J gene: TRBJ1-5; CDR3 DNA: TGTGCCAGCAGCCCTCGTATCCGGGACAGGGGTGATCAGCCCCAGCATTTT; CDR3 protein: CASSPRIRDRGDQPQHF
D gene: TRBD2; V gene: TRBV7-9; clone size: .; J gene: TRBJ2-7; CDR3 DNA: TGTGCCAGCAGCCCTTCTAGCGGGGGGGCCTCCTACGAGCAGTACTTC; CDR3 protein: CASSPSSGGASYEQYF
D gene: .; V gene: TRBV10-2; clone size: .; J gene: TRBJ2-7; CDR3 DNA: TGCGCCAGCAGTGTACCAACTACCTACGAGCAGTACTTC; CDR3 protein: CASSVPTTYEQYF
D gene: TRBD1; V gene: TRBV6-1; clone size: .; J gene: TRBJ2-7; CDR3 DNA: TGTGCCAGCAGGGGACAGGGGTACCACGAGCAGTACTTC; CDR3 protein: CASRGQGYHEQYF
D gene: TRBD2; V gene: TRBV10-2; clone size: .; J gene: TRBJ2-3; CDR3 DNA: TGCGCCAGCAGTGTGTCAGAGACTAGCGGTTCTAGCACAGATACGCAGTATTTT; CDR3 protein: CASSVSETSGSSTDTQYF
D gene: TRBD2; V gene: TRBV5-8; clone size: .; J gene: TRBJ2-1; CDR3 DNA: TGTGCCAGCAGCCCCCAGCGGGGTAAATACAATGAGCAGTTCTTC; CDR3 protein: CASSPQRGKYNEQFF
D gene: .; V gene: TRBV7-9; clone size: .; J gene: TRBJ1-1; CDR3 DNA: TGTGCCAGCAGCTCAGGGGAGACTGAAGCTTTCTTT; CDR3 protein: CASSSGETEAFF
D gene: TRBD1; V gene: TRBV5-1; clone size: .; J gene: TRBJ2-5; CDR3 DNA: TGCGCCAGCAGCCCCGACAGGGGCCAAGAGACCCAGTACTTC; CDR3 protein: CASSPDRGQETQYF
D gene: TRBD1; V gene: TRBV15; clone size: .; J gene: TRBJ2-3; CDR3 DNA: TGTGCCACCAGCAGCCCACAAGGGGGCGGAGATACGCAGTATTTT; CDR3 protein: CATSSPQGGGDTQYF
D gene: TRBD1; V gene: TRBV28; clone size: once; J gene: TRBJ2-4; CDR3 DNA: TGTGCCAGCAGTTTAGGACAGGGAAACATTCAGTACTTC; CDR3 protein: CASSLGQGNIQYF